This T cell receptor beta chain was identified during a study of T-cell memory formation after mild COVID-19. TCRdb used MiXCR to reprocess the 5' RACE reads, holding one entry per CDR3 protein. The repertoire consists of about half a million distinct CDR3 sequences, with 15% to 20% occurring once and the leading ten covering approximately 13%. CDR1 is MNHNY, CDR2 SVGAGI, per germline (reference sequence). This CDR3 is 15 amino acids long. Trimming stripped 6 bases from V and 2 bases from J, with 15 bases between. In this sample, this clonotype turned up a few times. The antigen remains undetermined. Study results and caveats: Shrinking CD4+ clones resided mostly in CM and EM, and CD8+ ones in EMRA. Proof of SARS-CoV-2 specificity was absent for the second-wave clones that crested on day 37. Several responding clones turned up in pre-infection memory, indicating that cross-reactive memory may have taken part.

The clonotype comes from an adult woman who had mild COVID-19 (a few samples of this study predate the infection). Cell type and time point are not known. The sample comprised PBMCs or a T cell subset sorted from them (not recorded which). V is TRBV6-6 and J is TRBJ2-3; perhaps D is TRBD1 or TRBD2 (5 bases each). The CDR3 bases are TGTGCCAGCAGCCAAGCCGGGACCAACACAGATACGCAGTATTTT. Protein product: CASSQAGTNTDTQYF.